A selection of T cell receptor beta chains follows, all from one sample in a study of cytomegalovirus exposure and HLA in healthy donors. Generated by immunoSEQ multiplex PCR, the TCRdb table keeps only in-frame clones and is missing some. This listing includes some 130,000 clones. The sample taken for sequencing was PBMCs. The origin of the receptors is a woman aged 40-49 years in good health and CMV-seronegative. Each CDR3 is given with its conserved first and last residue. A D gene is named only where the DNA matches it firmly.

CDR3aa: CASSDPTREGKTQYF
CDR3nt: TGTGCCAGCAGCGACCCGACACGGGAGGGGAAGACCCAGTACTTC
v_gene: TRBV9
d_gene: TRBD2
j_gene: TRBJ2-5

CDR3aa: CASSQVQTGGFYGYTF
CDR3nt: TGTGCCAGCAGCCAAGTACAGACAGGGGGTTTCTATGGCTACACCTTC
v_gene: TRBV4-2
d_gene: TRBD1
j_gene: TRBJ1-2

CDR3aa: CASSYSQGVRTEAFF
CDR3nt: TGTGCCAGCAGTTACTCTCAGGGGGTCCGCACTGAAGCTTTCTTT
v_gene: TRBV6-5
d_gene: TRBD1
j_gene: TRBJ1-1

CDR3aa: CASSLSGHPNYEQYF
CDR3nt: TGTGCCAGCAGTTTGTCGGGACACCCTAACTATGAGCAGTACTTC
v_gene: TRBV27
d_gene: NA
j_gene: TRBJ2-7

CDR3aa: CASSTGQEPSSGNTIYF
CDR3nt: TGTGCCAGTAGTACCGGACAGGAGCCTTCCTCTGGAAACACCATATATTTT
v_gene: TRBV19
d_gene: TRBD1
j_gene: TRBJ1-3

CDR3aa: CASRPGGPDTQYF
CDR3nt: TGTGCCAGTAGGCCAGGCGGGCCAGATACGCAGTATTTT
v_gene: TRBV19
d_gene: NA
j_gene: TRBJ2-3

CDR3aa: CASSLPGQGKLFF
CDR3nt: TGTGCCAGTAGTTTGCCGGGACAGGGTAAACTGTTTTTT
v_gene: TRBV19
d_gene: TRBD1
j_gene: TRBJ1-4

CDR3aa: CASSRASGGDGSDTQYF
CDR3nt: TGTGCCAGCAGCAGAGCCAGCGGGGGGGATGGGTCAGATACGCAGTATTTT
v_gene: TRBV6-4
d_gene: TRBD2
j_gene: TRBJ2-3

CDR3aa: CASSYSLQVGNTEAFF
CDR3nt: TGTGCCAGCAGTTACTCTCTTCAGGTCGGGAACACTGAAGCTTTCTTT
v_gene: TRBV6-5
d_gene: NA
j_gene: TRBJ1-1

CDR3aa: CASSPDFSGYTF
CDR3nt: TGTGCCAGCAGCCCTGACTTTTCGGGCTACACCTTC
v_gene: TRBV7-2
d_gene: NA
j_gene: TRBJ1-2

CDR3aa: CASVPEAGASNTGELFF
CDR3nt: TGCGCCAGCGTCCCTGAAGCGGGGGCCTCGAACACCGGGGAGCTGTTTTTT
v_gene: TRBV5-1
d_gene: TRBD2
j_gene: TRBJ2-2

CDR3aa: CASSLPGGTDTQYF
CDR3nt: TGCGCCAGCAGCCTCCCCGGAGGCACAGATACGCAGTATTTT
v_gene: TRBV5-1
d_gene: NA
j_gene: TRBJ2-3

CDR3aa: CASSHGNYNEQFF
CDR3nt: TGTGCCAGCAGCCACGGGAACTACAATGAGCAGTTCTTC
v_gene: TRBV11-1
d_gene: NA
j_gene: TRBJ2-1

CDR3aa: CASSPQGGNSPLHF
CDR3nt: TGTGCCAGCAGCCCGCAGGGAGGCAATTCACCCCTCCACTTT
v_gene: TRBV11-2
d_gene: NA
j_gene: TRBJ1-6

CDR3aa: CASRPGQGTRANYGYTF
CDR3nt: TGTGCCAGTAGACCCGGACAGGGCACTCGAGCTAACTATGGCTACACCTTC
v_gene: TRBV19
d_gene: TRBD1
j_gene: TRBJ1-2